The 6 T cell receptor beta chains in this list originate from one sample, sequenced in a study of cytomegalovirus exposure and HLA in healthy donors. The method was immunoSEQ multiplex PCR; TCRdb's version includes in-frame clones alone and lacks a portion of them. Of 100,000 to 120,000 clones in the sample, approximately 88% were seen once. The sample consisted of PBMCs. The source of these receptors is a woman aged 25 to 45 in good health and CMV-seropositive.

The J gene is TRBJ1-2, the V gene TRBV10-2; D not resolved. Germline CDR1 WSHSY, CDR2 SAAADI. The V end lost 9 bases, the J end lost 4 bases, and 9 bases lay between the germline ends. CDR3 length: 11 amino acids. The CDR3 nucleotides are TGCGCCAGTCTGGAGGCCTATGGCTACACCTTC. The encoded protein is CASLEAYGYTF.

In its sample, this clone was seen a few times. The chain employs TRBV4-2 and TRBJ1-2; 7 positions match TRBD1. In germline, CDR1 is LGHNA, CDR2 YNFKEQ. After removal of 0 bases from V and 4 bases from J, the junction contained 5 bases not matched to a gene. This CDR3 contains 15 residues. In DNA form, the CDR3 reads TGTGCCAGCAGCCAAGATACAGGGGCGCCCTATGGCTACACCTTC. Its protein product is CASSQDTGAPYGYTF.

The chain uses TRBV7-6 and TRBJ2-7; D is undetermined. The CDR3 has 13 residues. V was clipped by 1 base and J by 4 bases, with 8 bases between them. Germline CDR1 is SGHVS and CDR2 is FNYEAQ. In DNA form, the CDR3 reads TGTGCCAGCAGCTTAGAGTCGACTTACGAGCAGTACTTC. Encoded protein: CASSLESTYEQYF.

The chain links TRBV5-1 to TRBJ2-2; unclear D gene. The CDR3 is 13 amino acids. V gave up 1 base and J gave up 4 bases, with 5 bases separating them. Germline loops: CDR1 SGHRS, CDR2 YFSETQ. CDR3 in amino acids: CASSLSGTGELFF. In nucleotides, the CDR3 is TGCGCCAGCAGCTTGTCAGGCACCGGGGAGCTGTTTTTT.

The gene calls are TRBV10-1 and TRBJ2-1, with 8 positions matching TRBD2. CDR1 and CDR2 (germline): WNHNN, SYGVQD (reference sequence). V gave up 5 bases and J gave up 1 base; unmatched junction bases: 10. The CDR3 totals 17 residues. The CDR3 coding sequence is TGCGCCAGCAGTCCTATTCAGCGGGAGTGGTCCTACAATGAGCAGTTCTTC. The encoded protein is CASSPIQREWSYNEQFF.

The chain combines TRBV30 with TRBJ1-1; a possible D gene is TRBD1 (6 bases). Trimming removed 3 bases at V and 0 bases at J, with 8 bases between. Germline values: CDR1 GTSNPN, CDR2 SVGIG (reference sequence). The CDR3 contains 13 residues. The CDR3: CAWSRGLNTEAFF. In nucleotides, the CDR3 is TGTGCCTGGAGCAGGGGATTGAACACTGAAGCTTTCTTT.